This entry lists 21 T cell receptor beta chains sequenced from one sample in a study of beta chain features in type 1 diabetes. Expressed TCRB transcripts got sequenced, as all isolated RNA was reverse transcribed. TCRdb keeps only in-frame clones here, not all; method: immunoSEQ multiplex PCR. In the table there are about 470,000 clones, approximately 30% of which are singletons. The source material was naive CD4+ T cells from blood. The receptors stem from a man between 18 and 35 years old in good health.

This clone has only a few counts. Other DNA sequences of this sample code for an identical CDR3. The chain recombines TRBV5-4 with TRBJ2-3, with 9 bases aligning to TRBD2. This CDR3 has 15 amino acids. The germline V gene has CDR1 SGHNT and CDR2 YYREEE (reference sequence). Trimming at V came to 4 bases and at J to 0 bases, leaving 3 bases not matched to a gene. CDR3 sequence: CASSLGLASTDTQYF. CDR3 DNA sequence: TGTGCCAGCAGCCTAGGACTAGCGAGCACAGATACGCAGTATTTT.

This clone has just a few counts. This chain connects TRBV18 to TRBJ1-2; TRBD1 agrees at 7 bases. With V trimmed by 3 bases and J by 0 bases, 1 base remained unmatched. Germline CDR1 is KGHSH and CDR2 is LQKENI. This CDR3 contains 14 residues. CDR3 sequence reads: CASSPDRTNYGYTF. Here the CDR3 DNA reads TGTGCCAGCTCACCGGACAGGACTAACTATGGCTACACCTTC.

The chain joins TRBV9 to TRBJ2-1; no reliable D call. The V end was cut by 1 base, the J end by 3 bases, with 11 bases between. In germline, CDR1 is SGDLS, CDR2 YYNGEE. The CDR3 runs to 15 residues. CDR3 in DNA: TGTGCCAGCAGCGTATCTGGCGGCGGCTACAATGAGCAGTTCTTC. Its translation: CASSVSGGGYNEQFF.

The chain carries TRBV4-3 and TRBJ2-2; D perhaps matches TRBD2 (5 bases). V was shortened by 0 bases and J by 5 bases, with 10 bases between the two germline ends. This CDR3 contains 15 residues. The V gene's germline CDR1 is LGHNA and CDR2 YSLEER. CDR3 sequence: CASSQDRPGTGELFF. For the CDR3, the DNA is TGCGCCAGCAGCCAAGATCGCCCGGGAACCGGGGAGCTGTTTTTT.

The table lists this clone with a few counts. The V and J genes are TRBV11-2 and TRBJ2-1, with D perhaps matching TRBD1 or TRBD2 (5 bases each). The germline CDR1 and CDR2 sequences are SGHAT and FQNNGV. With 5 bases removed from V and 7 bases from J, the gap between germline ends came to 18 bases. The length of the CDR3 is 15 residues. The chain's CDR3 is CASSPVWVGANEQFF. In DNA form, the CDR3 reads TGTGCCAGCAGCCCGGTATGGGTCGGGGCTAATGAGCAGTTCTTC.

The chain recombines TRBV5-1 with TRBJ2-1; 10 positions match TRBD2. This CDR3 comprises 17 residues. Germline V CDR1 and CDR2: SGHRS, YFSETQ. V lost 0 bases to trimming and J lost 4 bases; unmatched junction nucleotides: 7. CDR3 DNA sequence: TGCGCCAGCAGCTTGGGAACTAGCGGGGCCACATACAATGAGCAGTTCTTC. Its translation: CASSLGTSGATYNEQFF.

This clone was picked up a small number of times. The V call is TRBV30, the J call TRBJ1-1, with 9 bases lining up with TRBD1. J was trimmed by 11 bases and V by 4 bases; bases with no gene match: 5. The CDR3 contains 11 residues. Germline values: CDR1 GTSNPN, CDR2 SVGIG (reference sequence). The CDR3 DNA follows: TGTGCCTGGAAAGTAGGGACAGGGGCTTTCTTT. It translates to CAWKVGTGAFF.

This clone was recorded a few times. This rearrangement joins TRBV10-3 to TRBJ2-1; possibly TRBD2 for D (5 bases). The V end lost 6 bases, the J end lost 2 bases, and 14 bases lay between the germline ends. This CDR3 has 15 amino acids. Looked up from germline, CDR1 is ENHRY and CDR2 is SYGVKD. CDR3: CAIRGGGSAYNEQFF. In DNA, the CDR3 is TGTGCCATCAGAGGCGGCGGGTCCGCCTACAATGAGCAGTTCTTC.

V usage is TRBV29-1 and J usage is TRBJ2-1; a weak D match, TRBD1 (5 bases). Trimming took off 8 bases at V and 8 bases at J, with 13 bases between the two ends. CDR1 and CDR2 from the germline V gene are SQVTM and ANQGSEA. This CDR3 is 11 amino acids long. CDR3 loop: CSIAWGYEQFF. DNA for the CDR3: TGCAGCATTGCGTGGGGCTATGAGCAGTTCTTC.

This clone was observed a few times. Other DNA sequences within the sample encode an identical CDR3. This sequence joins TRBV20-1 and TRBJ2-7; D gene ambiguous. The CDR3 sequence is 11 residues long. Germline CDR1 is DFQATT and CDR2 is SNEGSKA (reference sequence). The germline V and J ends were trimmed by 3 bases and 4 bases, with 7 bases remaining between them. The CDR3 is CSASSPYEQYF. Written as DNA, the CDR3 is TGCAGTGCTAGTAGTCCGTACGAGCAGTACTTC.

The chain combines TRBV28 with TRBJ1-2, with D possibly being TRBD1 (6 bases). V lost 6 bases, J lost 14 bases, and 22 bases lay in between. CDR1 and CDR2 from the germline V gene are MDHEN and SYDVKM. The CDR3 sequence is 13 residues long. CDR3 protein: CASSFRTGTGRTF. In DNA, the CDR3 is TGTGCCAGCAGCTTCAGGACCGGAACAGGGAGGACCTTC.

The gene calls are TRBV29-1 and TRBJ2-1, with TRBD2 matching 7 bases. From germline, CDR1 is SQVTM and CDR2 ANQGSEA. The CDR3 totals 16 residues. J lost 0 bases, V lost 8 bases, and 13 bases had no gene match. CDR3 sequence (DNA): TGCAGCTACTATGGGGGGGACGGGAGCTCCTACAATGAGCAGTTCTTC. Protein product: CSYYGGDGSSYNEQFF.

This clone was seen only a few times. This chain joins TRBV29-1 and TRBJ2-6, with D unclear. The germline V gene encodes CDR1 SQVTM and CDR2 ANQGSEA. The CDR3 length is 13 residues. The V gene lost 7 bases and the J gene lost 2 bases, with 9 bases spanning the gap. The CDR3 DNA is TGCAGCGCCCTGGCCGCTGGGGCCAACGTCCTGACTTTC. It translates to CSALAAGANVLTF.

This clone was seen once. This chain connects TRBV11-2 to TRBJ1-1; 7 bases match TRBD1. The V segment lost 8 bases and the J segment 4 bases; nucleotides outside the gene matches: 4. CDR3 length: 12 amino acids. Germline V gene lookup returns CDR1 SGHAT and CDR2 FQNNGV. CDR3 region: CASAGQFTEAFF. The CDR3 region has the DNA TGTGCCAGCGCGGGACAGTTCACTGAAGCTTTCTTT.

V usage is TRBV7-9 and J usage is TRBJ2-5; perhaps TRBD2 as D (6 bases). Germline lookup yields CDR1 SEHNR and CDR2 FQNEAQ (reference sequence). V was shortened by 5 bases and J by 10 bases, with 23 bases between the two germline ends. There are 15 residues in the CDR3. This CDR3 reads CASSVRDSMLWDQYF. In nucleotides, the CDR3 is TGTGCCAGCAGCGTCCGGGACTCTATGTTGTGGGACCAGTACTTC. Together with reference TRBV7-9 and TRBJ2-5, the CDR3 gives the full variable domain: DTGVSQNPRHKITKRGQNVTFRCDPISEHNRLYWYRQTLGQGPEFLTYFQNEAQLEKSRLLSDRFSAERPKGSFSTLEIQRTEQGDSAMYLCASSVRDSMLWDQYFGPGTRLLVL.

The V call is TRBV5-1, the J call TRBJ2-1; tentative D call: TRBD1 (6 bases). Trimming stripped 7 bases from V and 4 bases from J, with 18 bases between. CDR3 length: 15 amino acids. Looked up from germline, CDR1 is SGHRS and CDR2 is YFSETQ. CDR3 sequence reads: CASRPGQPLYNEQFF. The DNA for the CDR3 is TGCGCCAGCCGCCCGGGACAACCCTTGTACAATGAGCAGTTCTTC.

This rearrangement joins TRBV7-9 to TRBJ1-2; tentative D call: TRBD1 (5 bases). From germline, CDR1 is SEHNR and CDR2 FQNEAQ (reference sequence). Trimming pared 3 bases from V and 3 bases from J, leaving 8 bases between. This CDR3 has 13 amino acids. CDR3 DNA: TGTGCCAGCAGCTTTGACAGACACTATGGCTACACCTTC. Protein: CASSFDRHYGYTF.

V gene TRBV10-3 combines with J gene TRBJ2-5; 10 bases align to TRBD2. CDR1 ENHRY and CDR2 SYGVKD come from the germline V gene. CDR3 length equals 13 residues. The V segment lost 7 bases and the J segment 4 bases; nucleotides outside the gene matches: 3. This chain's CDR3 is CAITSGSGETQYF. In DNA, the CDR3 is TGTGCCATCACTAGCGGGAGTGGAGAGACCCAGTACTTC.

The chain combines TRBV7-2 with TRBJ2-7, with 8 bases matching TRBD1. This CDR3 comprises 15 residues. J lost 6 bases, V lost 5 bases, and 12 bases had no gene match. CDR1 and CDR2 (germline): SGHTA, FQGNSA. The CDR3 loop is CASSPPLTGVGEQYF. For the CDR3, the DNA is TGTGCCAGCAGCCCTCCTTTGACAGGGGTCGGCGAGCAGTACTTC.

The J gene is TRBJ2-3, the V gene TRBV29-1; 11 nucleotides match TRBD1. Germline V gene sequence: CDR1 SQVTM, CDR2 ANQGSEA. V shed 4 bases, J shed 4 bases, and the junction held 4 bases outside the gene matches. This CDR3 is built from 14 residues. The CDR3 spells CSVAGTGGPDTQYF. The CDR3 DNA is TGCAGCGTTGCCGGGACAGGGGGGCCAGATACGCAGTATTTT.

This clone was found a few times. The rearrangement joins TRBV30 to TRBJ1-1, with D possibly matching TRBD1 (5 bases). Deletions cut 4 bases from V and 11 bases from J, with 14 bases between. The CDR3 loop spans 11 amino acids. CDR1 and CDR2 (germline): GTSNPN, SVGIG (reference sequence). CDR3 amino acids: CAWTLLGDAFF. The CDR3 region has the DNA TGTGCCTGGACCTTACTGGGGGACGCTTTCTTT.